The following is a TCR beta chain sequence with its context. After 5'RACE with constant-segment primers, TCR alpha and TCR beta cDNA libraries carrying sample barcodes and UMIs were obtained. TCRdb used MiXCR to reprocess the 5' RACE reads, holding one entry per CDR3 protein. The sample carries tens of thousands of distinct CDR3 sequences, over 8.5% recorded once. This sample is part of a study of T-cell memory formation after mild COVID-19. Turning to the study itself: TCR clusters showed largely donor specificity.

Germline CDR1 is MGHRA and CDR2 is YSYEKL. V was shortened by 0 bases and J by 8 bases, with 7 bases between the two germline ends. The CDR3 has 12 amino acids. This sequence originates from an adult woman who had mild COVID-19 (a few samples of this study predate the infection). Cell type and time point are not known. Sequencing was done on a sample of PBMCs or a T cell subset sorted from them (not recorded which). The chain links TRBV4-1 to TRBJ1-2, with D unresolved. CDR3 sequence: CASSQDGLGYTF. In DNA form, the CDR3 reads TGCGCCAGCAGCCAAGATGGACTAGGCTACACCTTC.